The following is a T cell receptor beta chain sequence with its context. The clone's antigen remains unknown. No base quality information exists; no much larger clone differs at one position. Library generation was performed with the immunoSEQ multiplex PCR assay. The source is immuneACCESS, and TCRdb retained only in-frame sequences with V and J called. Part of the clones is not carried over; for the studies checked, unresolved V genes explain less than half of this, and the remainder is unexplained. Across this sample there are about 14,000 clones, with around 90% seen only once. About 4.5% of the sample lies in the top ten. Repertoires were sampled repeatedly over the course of chemoradiotherapy so that clonal expansion in the tumor microenvironment could be followed. The CDR3, cysteine through phenylalanine, is 14 amino acids long. The read is trimmed to its CDR3 DNA, 42 bases read in frame from base 1. Reading the germline V gene gives CDR1 KGHSH and CDR2 LQKENI. Between the V and J ends, shortened by 4 bases and 1 base respectively, the junction contains 11 bases.

The sample is drawn from a study of chemoradiotherapy in HPV16-positive cancers (dated by TCRdb to 2021 to 2024). Describing the broader study: Candidate HPV-specific T-cell clones and common TCR motifs were defined by functional T-cell assays performed on cells from two HPV16-positive patients. The study set out to ask whether T-cell immunity against the HPV oncoproteins E6 and E7 changes over the course of chemoradiotherapy and whether that immunity affects survival. TCR repertoires from over 80 patients with HPV-related cancers were then used to track the candidate HPV-specific TCRs and motifs.

Overall study results and their limits: Expansion of candidate HPV-specific clones and E7-related TCR motifs was observed in the tumor microenvironment during treatment, whereas no such expansion was observed for non-HPV-specific T cells. Improved recurrence-free survival in HPV16-positive patients was associated with expansion of HPV-responsive T cells during chemoradiotherapy. The functional definition of HPV-specific T cells came from only a couple of HPV16-positive patients, and the survival association was reported for HPV16-positive patients.

The chain is encoded by TRBV18 joined to TRBJ2-7, with a tentative D gene TRBD1 over 6 matching bases. The clonotype comes from a human donor with HPV-associated anogenital cancer. The material sequenced was tumor tissue, taken from a patient who underwent chemoradiotherapy. The sequence in DNA is TGTGCCAGCTCACGCCGGGACACTTCCTACGAGCAGTACTTC. It specifies CASSRRDTSYEQYF.